The 3 T cell receptor beta chains reported below all come from one sample, sequenced in a study of T cells after yellow fever vaccination. TCRdb re-analysed the 5' RACE reads in MiXCR, keeping a single row per CDR3 protein. The table shows hundreds of thousands of distinct CDR3 sequences, with around 12% occurring only once. The source material was PBMCs, sampled on the day of the yellow fever booster vaccination. The receptor set was obtained from a man in his thirties or forties who received the YFV17D yellow fever vaccine.

This clonotype was observed a handful of times. This CDR3 is CASSTGPGTDTQYF. CDR3 coding DNA: TGCGCCAGCAGCACTGGACCTGGCACAGATACGCAGTATTTT. This chain joins TRBV5-1 and TRBJ2-3; D call uncertain. Deletions cut 4 bases from V and 1 base from J, with 10 bases between. This CDR3 is built from 14 residues. Germline V lookup: CDR1 SGHRS, CDR2 YFSETQ. The entire variable domain, with the rest obtained from reference TRBV5-1 and TRBJ2-3, is as follows: KAGVTQTPRYLIKTRGQQVTLSCSPISGHRSVSWYQQTPGQGLQFLFEYFSETQRNKGNFPGRFSGRQFSNSRSEMNVSTLELGDSALYLCASSTGPGTDTQYFGPGTRLTVL.

This clonotype has a handful of counts. V usage is TRBV7-2 and J usage is TRBJ2-3; TRBD2 matches 9 bases. This CDR3 spans 13 amino acids. The trim removed 5 bases at V and 10 bases at J, leaving 7 bases unmatched. CDR1 SGHTA and CDR2 FQGNSA come from the germline V gene. For the CDR3, the DNA is TGTGCCAGCAGCGGCCGGACTAGCGCTCCGCAGTATTTT. The encoded protein is CASSGRTSAPQYF. Together with reference TRBV7-2 and TRBJ2-3, the CDR3 gives the full variable domain: GAGVSQSPSNKVTEKGKDVELRCDPISGHTALYWYRQSLGQGLEFLIYFQGNSAPDKSGLPSDRFSAERTGGSVSTLTIQRTQQEDSAVYLCASSGRTSAPQYFGPGTRLTVL.

This sequence joins TRBV19 and TRBJ2-2; D remains unclear. V shed 10 bases and J shed 0 bases, with 9 bases lying between them. The CDR3 consists of 13 residues. The V gene's germline CDR1 is LNHDA and CDR2 SQIVND (reference sequence). The CDR3 sequence: CATGTTNTGELFF. For the CDR3, the DNA is TGTGCCACGGGTACCACGAACACCGGGGAGCTGTTTTTT.